The TCR beta chain described here comes from a study of regulatory T cells in long-lasting Graves disease. Time point given: persistent/refractory GD, antithyroid drugs over 5 years with positive TRAb. From PBMCs, RNA was extracted and then used to make the TCR library. The CDR3 sequence is 18 residues long. Deletions cut 5 bases from V and 0 bases from J, with 22 bases between. The V gene's germline CDR1 is SGHDN and CDR2 FVKESK. Both iRepertoire HTBI primers and Arm-PCR of CDR3 regions were used to build the TCR beta libraries. TCRdb itself ran the multiplex PCR reads through MiXCR, one entry per CDR3 protein. In the table there are about 470,000 distinct CDR3 sequences, 20% to 25% of which are singletons.

Sequencing was performed on peripheral blood mononuclear cells (PBMCs), taken when the disease was refractory, from a patient treated with antithyroid drugs. The chain carries TRBV14 and TRBJ1-1; a possible D gene is TRBD1 (5 bases). This clonotype originated in a female donor with Graves disease. CDR3 loop: CASSDRQPWEVMNTEAFF. The CDR3 nucleotides are TGTGCCAGCAGCGATCGACAGCCTTGGGAGGTAATGAACACTGAAGCTTTCTTT.